These 18 T cell receptor beta chains were sequenced from one sample in a study of breast tumors, draining lymph nodes, adjacent tissues. Axillary draining lymph nodes of breast cancer patients supplied the node samples. MiXCR, run by TCRdb on the multiplex PCR reads, gives a single entry per CDR3 protein. The sample contains about 230,000 distinct CDR3 sequences, approximately 30% of which appear only once. Sequencing was carried out using axillary lymph node tissue. The receptors shown here come from a female donor with breast cancer. Some clones in this sample may be carry-over from other donors' samples.

J is TRBJ2-3 and V is TRBV4-1, with D possibly being TRBD1 (6 bases). CDR1 and CDR2 from the germline V gene are MGHRA and YSYEKL. The length of the CDR3 is 13 residues. Trimming took off 3 bases at V and 7 bases at J, with 11 bases between the two ends. The CDR3 DNA sequence: TGCGCCAGCAGCCAGGGGGCAGATAATACGCAGTATTTT. As protein: CASSQGADNTQYF.

The V and J genes are TRBV25-1 and TRBJ1-2; TRBD1 matches at 8 bases. The germline V gene encodes CDR1 MGHDK and CDR2 SYGVNS. The junction had 14 bases not matched to a gene; V was cut back by 4 bases and J by 1 base. The CDR3 is made up of 18 amino acids. The CDR3 loop is CASSARGAGTGFNYGYTF. The CDR3 DNA reads as TGTGCCAGCAGTGCTAGAGGGGCTGGGACAGGATTTAACTATGGCTACACCTTC.

The sample holds many counts of this clonotype. The chain recombines TRBV5-8 with TRBJ2-5; D possibly corresponds to TRBD2 (6 bases). Looked up from germline, CDR1 is SGHTS and CDR2 is YDEGEE. This CDR3 contains 15 residues. The V gene lost 4 bases and the J gene lost 5 bases, with 18 bases spanning the gap. The CDR3 nucleotides read TGTGCCAGCAGCACCTTCCTAGCGTCCGGGGAGACCCAGTACTTC. Its translation: CASSTFLASGETQYF.

CDR3 bases: TGTGCCAGCAGTGATCCCGGGATAGGGGGAGGCTACACCTTC. Translation gives CASSDPGIGGGYTF. The gene calls are TRBV25-1 and TRBJ1-2, with a possible D match to TRBD1 (6 bases). The CDR3 spans 14 residues. CDR1 and CDR2 (germline): MGHDK, SYGVNS. Trimming stripped 3 bases from V and 8 bases from J, with 16 bases between.

The table lists this clonotype with many counts. J is TRBJ1-6 and V is TRBV5-1, with 7 bases that match TRBD1. The length of the CDR3 is 15 residues. Germline CDR1 SGHRS, CDR2 YFSETQ. V trimming: 3 bases; J trimming: 7 bases; junction bases outside the gene matches: 7. This CDR3 reads CASSSGQNKNSPLHF. DNA of the CDR3: TGCGCCAGCAGCTCGGGACAGAACAAGAATTCACCCCTCCACTTT.

Concerning this clonotype: Just one base apart from a much larger clone, this may be a read error. V gene TRBV28 combines with J gene TRBJ1-2, with D unresolved. CDR1 and CDR2 from the germline V gene are MDHEN and SYDVKM. The ends were cut back, 8 bases at V and 1 base at J, with 14 bases in the middle. This CDR3 spans 14 amino acids. The CDR3 sequence: CASQFNMINYGYTF. The CDR3 DNA sequence: TGTGCCAGCCAATTCAACATGATTAACTATGGCTACACCTTC.

Remarks on this clonotype: A read error may be the cause here, since a much bigger clone is one base away. CDR3 sequence reads: CASRSGGRSGEQFF. Written as DNA, the CDR3 is TGTGCCAGTCGGTCTGGCGGGAGGTCTGGTGAGCAGTTCTTC. The rearrangement joins TRBV6-5 to TRBJ2-1; 8 bases align to TRBD2. The CDR3 covers 14 residues. V shed 9 bases and J 9 bases; nucleotides not matched to a gene: 13. Germline loops: CDR1 MNHEY, CDR2 SVGAGI.

This clonotype was observed a few times. A clone one base away is much larger, so this may be a read error. This chain uses TRBV20-1 with TRBJ2-1; possible D gene TRBD2, 5 bases. Trimming took off 0 bases at V and 9 bases at J, with 15 bases between the two ends. CDR1 is DFQATT and CDR2 is SNEGSKA in the germline V gene (reference sequence). This CDR3 has 14 amino acids. CDR3 loop: CSARDRSGTTEQFF. In DNA, the CDR3 is TGCAGTGCTAGAGATCGCAGCGGAACTACTGAGCAGTTCTTC.

This clonotype was recorded at least ten times. The V and J genes are TRBV6-6 and TRBJ2-7; 8 nucleotides line up with TRBD2. The CDR3 runs to 15 residues. CDR1 and CDR2 (germline): MNHNY, SVGAGI (reference sequence). V shed 1 base, J shed 2 bases, and the junction held 4 bases outside the gene matches. The CDR3 bases are TGTGCCAGCAGTTACTTACGGGAGGGCCCCTACGAGCAGTACTTC. Translation: CASSYLREGPYEQYF.

A word on this clonotype: At one of its ends the junction is not consistent with the germline gene, which may arise from a read error. The chain combines TRBV5-1 with TRBJ2-3; no definite D call. CDR1 is SGHRS, CDR2 YFSETQ, per germline. This CDR3 comprises 14 residues. This chain's CDR3 is CACSFSEGTDTQYF. The CDR3 nucleotides are TGCGCCTGCAGCTTTTCAGAAGGCACAGATACGCAGTATTTT.

In its sample, this clonotype was seen many times. The rearrangement joins TRBV28 to TRBJ2-2, with a tentative D call TRBD2 (5 bases). Germline V gene data show CDR1 as MDHEN and CDR2 as SYDVKM. V was shortened by 7 bases and J by 1 base, with 13 bases between the two germline ends. This CDR3 region has 15 residues. The CDR3 coding sequence is TGTGCCAGCATCCCCAGTCGGGGGAACACCGGGGAGCTGTTTTTT. This sequence encodes CASIPSRGNTGELFF.

Concerning this clonotype: Sequence at one end of the junction differs from germline and may be a read error. The chain is built from TRBV6-6 and TRBJ2-3, with D possibly being TRBD2 (6 bases). This CDR3 is 14 amino acids long. Germline CDR1 MNHNY, CDR2 SVGAGI (reference sequence). The CDR3 loop reads CASNRGTGADTRYF. CDR3 nucleotide sequence: TGTGCCAGCAACCGGGGGACCGGGGCAGATACGCGGTATTTT.

In its sample, this clonotype was seen many times. The J gene is TRBJ2-4, the V gene TRBV3-1; D gene uncertain. The germline V gene has CDR1 LGHDT and CDR2 YNNKEL (reference sequence). The CDR3 length is 14 residues. Trimming shortened V by 2 bases and J by 0 bases, and 5 bases separated the two germline ends. The CDR3 protein is CASSQSVAKNIQYF. CDR3 in DNA: TGTGCCAGCAGCCAATCGGTAGCCAAAAACATTCAGTACTTC.

This clonotype was picked up many times. The chain carries TRBV29-1 and TRBJ2-1; D unclear. The V end lost 4 bases, the J end lost 2 bases, and 6 bases lay between the germline ends. CDR3 length equals 12 residues. Germline CDR1 and CDR2: SQVTM and ANQGSEA. In nucleotides, the CDR3 is TGCAGCGTTGCAACAGCCTACAATGAGCAGTTCTTC. It yields the protein CSVATAYNEQFF.

This clonotype was detected ten times or more. V gene TRBV5-1 combines with J gene TRBJ2-2; a possible D gene is TRBD1 (6 bases). The CDR3 consists of 13 residues. Trimming stripped 5 bases from V and 4 bases from J, with 9 bases between. Germline-derived CDR1 and CDR2 are SGHRS and YFSETQ. The CDR3 loop reads CASRFRGTGELFF. CDR3 DNA: TGCGCCAGCAGGTTCAGGGGCACCGGGGAGCTGTTTTTT.

This clonotype showed up many times. The DNA for the CDR3 is TGCAGCGGCCGGGGACCAGCAGATACGCAGTATTTT. Its translation: CSGRGPADTQYF. The V gene is TRBV29-1, the J gene TRBJ2-3; D possibly uses TRBD1 or TRBD2 (5 bases each). Between the trimmed V and J ends, which lost 7 bases and 4 bases, there was a span of 12 bases. Germline V gene sequence: CDR1 SQVTM, CDR2 ANQGSEA. This CDR3 is built from 12 residues.

This clonotype was detected ten times or more. The chain joins TRBV2 to TRBJ1-5; D is possibly TRBD1 (6 bases). Germline V CDR1 and CDR2: SNHLY, FYNNEI. This CDR3 comprises 13 residues. V lost 6 bases, J lost 4 bases, and 10 bases lay in between. This CDR3 reads CASRDQGNQPQHF. CDR3 in DNA: TGTGCCAGCAGGGACCAGGGGAATCAGCCCCAGCATTTT.

This clonotype was observed many times. The chain recombines TRBV29-1 with TRBJ2-2; D not certain. CDR1 and CDR2 from the germline V gene are SQVTM and ANQGSEA. This CDR3 is built from 14 residues. Trimming took off 4 bases at V and 0 bases at J, with 9 bases between the two ends. The CDR3 is CSVVWQTNTGELFF. CDR3 DNA: TGCAGCGTTGTATGGCAGACGAACACCGGGGAGCTGTTTTTT.